Below are 32 T cell receptor beta chains sequenced from a single sample in a study of T-cell reconstitution after alpha-beta-depleted transplantation in children. Unique molecular identifiers were used in preparing the TCRbeta library. TCRdb redid the calling of the PCR reads with MiXCR, one entry per CDR3 protein. This sample yields some 600,000 distinct CDR3 sequences, of which under 15% are seen a single time; roughly 2.3% belongs to the top ten. The sequences come from PBMCs, mostly from graft donor cells, collected 360 days after TCRalphabeta/CD19-depleted stem cell transplant. The receptors here all came from a male patient younger than 18 who had a stem cell transplant for acute myeloid leukemia, so the T cells may come from the graft donor.

The rearrangement uses TRBV12-3 or TRBV12-4 and TRBJ1-1; no definite D call. The CDR3 consists of 11 residues. V lost 6 bases, J lost 5 bases, and 7 bases lay in between. As DNA, the CDR3 is TGTGCCAGCAGGGGTCGGACTGAAGCTTTCTTT. Translation gives CASRGRTEAFF.

The chain joins TRBV15 to TRBJ2-7; possible D gene TRBD2, 7 bases. The CDR3 sequence is 15 residues long. The germline V gene has CDR1 LNHNV and CDR2 YYDKDF (reference sequence). V dropped 5 bases and J dropped 0 bases, with 14 bases sitting between them. As DNA, the CDR3 is TGTGCCACCAGCCGGGGGGCGGACCACTCCTACGAGCAGTACTTC. This translates into CATSRGADHSYEQYF.

This clonotype is a singleton in its sample. The gene calls are TRBV15 and TRBJ2-7; D tentatively reads TRBD1 or TRBD2 (5 bases each). V was trimmed by 3 bases and J by 4 bases, leaving 13 bases between them. Germline values: CDR1 LNHNV, CDR2 YYDKDF (reference sequence). The CDR3 contains 14 residues. The CDR3 bases are TGTGCCACCAGCAGTGTGGGGGATCGATACGAGCAGTACTTC. It is translated as CATSSVGDRYEQYF.

This clonotype turned up a few times. The chain couples TRBV27 to TRBJ2-1; no reliable D call. The V gene lost 1 base and the J gene lost 6 bases, with 13 bases spanning the gap. CDR3 length: 15 residues. Germline loops: CDR1 MNHEY, CDR2 SMNVEV (reference sequence). This chain's CDR3 is CASSLFSRVSNEQFF. The CDR3 DNA reads as TGTGCCAGCAGTTTATTTTCACGAGTTTCCAATGAGCAGTTCTTC.

In its sample, this clonotype was seen a few times. The chain joins TRBV10-3 to TRBJ2-5; 11 bases fit TRBD2. The V segment lost 6 bases and the J segment 1 base; nucleotides outside the gene matches: 4. Germline CDR1 and CDR2: ENHRY and SYGVKD. This CDR3 is built from 15 residues. CDR3 DNA: TGTGCCATCAGCCCACTAGCGGGAGCCCAAGAGACCCAGTACTTC. Translated: CAISPLAGAQETQYF.

This clonotype was counted between two and nine times. The rearrangement uses TRBV4-3 and TRBJ2-7, with 10 bases matching TRBD2. After removal of 1 base from V and 3 bases from J, the junction contained 9 bases not matched to a gene. Germline V lookup: CDR1 LGHNA, CDR2 YSLEER. The CDR3 is 17 amino acids. The CDR3 DNA sequence: TGCGCCAGCAGCCAAGGAGATAGCGGGAGGCGACACTACGAGCAGTACTTC. Translating gives CASSQGDSGRRHYEQYF.

This clonotype was seen a handful of times. The chain recombines TRBV29-1 with TRBJ2-6, with D tentatively TRBD1 (6 bases). The V gene's germline CDR1 is SQVTM and CDR2 ANQGSEA. CDR3 length: 14 amino acids. Trimming removed 4 bases from V and 2 bases from J, with 9 bases in between. CDR3 in DNA: TGCAGCGTTGTAGGGGGAACTGGGGCCAACGTCCTGACTTTC. It yields the protein CSVVGGTGANVLTF.

The chain links TRBV2 to TRBJ2-6; D is uncertain. Germline lookup yields CDR1 SNHLY and CDR2 FYNNEI. This CDR3 region has 15 residues. Trimming took off 4 bases at V and 3 bases at J, with 10 bases between the two ends. The CDR3 is CASSGIKDGANVLTF. The CDR3 coding sequence is TGTGCCAGCAGTGGCATTAAGGATGGGGCCAACGTCCTGACTTTC.

This clonotype was detected a few times. This chain connects TRBV5-1 to TRBJ1-1; D is undetermined. Germline CDR1 is SGHRS and CDR2 is YFSETQ. V shed 0 bases and J shed 0 bases, with 6 bases lying between them. The CDR3 is 14 residues long. The CDR3, as DNA: TGCGCCAGCAGCTTGGACGGAATGAACACTGAAGCTTTCTTT. Translation gives CASSLDGMNTEAFF.

This chain uses TRBV7-2 with TRBJ2-7, with D unclear. V was clipped by 1 base and J by 5 bases, with 6 bases between them. This CDR3 has 12 amino acids. CDR1 is SGHTA and CDR2 is FQGNSA in the germline V gene. The CDR3 reads CASSLGKDEQYF. CDR3 sequence (DNA): TGTGCCAGCAGCTTAGGTAAAGACGAGCAGTACTTC.

There are a few counts of this clonotype. This chain links TRBV18 with TRBJ1-1, with D possibly matching TRBD1 (5 bases). V shed 1 base and J shed 0 bases, with 15 bases lying between them. This CDR3 is 17 amino acids long. The germline gives CDR1 KGHSH, CDR2 LQKENI. CDR3 DNA: TGTGCCAGCTCACCACGGGGATCAGGGATCATGAACACTGAAGCTTTCTTT. Its protein is CASSPRGSGIMNTEAFF.

This clonotype was counted between two and nine times. This chain links TRBV28 with TRBJ2-1; 10 positions match TRBD1. The CDR3 totals 15 residues. The germline V gene has CDR1 MDHEN and CDR2 SYDVKM. After removal of 8 bases from V and 5 bases from J, the junction contained 9 bases not matched to a gene. The CDR3 protein is CASRQPGQGNNEQFF. CDR3 DNA sequence: TGTGCCAGCCGACAACCGGGACAGGGGAACAATGAGCAGTTCTTC.

This clonotype came up a few times. The J gene is TRBJ2-6, the V gene TRBV30; D is unresolved. Germline CDR1 reads GTSNPN; CDR2 reads SVGIG (reference sequence). The CDR3 has 13 residues. Trimming took off 4 bases at V and 2 bases at J, with 6 bases between the two ends. Written as DNA, the CDR3 is TGTGCCTGGAAGAACCCTGGGGCCAACGTCCTGACTTTC. This encodes CAWKNPGANVLTF.

This clonotype has ten or more counts. The rearrangement uses TRBV15 and TRBJ2-7, with a possible D match to TRBD2 (6 bases). Per the germline V gene, CDR1 is LNHNV and CDR2 is YYDKDF (reference sequence). V was cut by 0 bases and J by 3 bases, with 12 bases left in between. CDR3 size: 15 residues. The CDR3 DNA reads TGTGCCACCAGCAGAGATCTGGCGGGAAGCTACGAGCAGTACTTC. Its translation is CATSRDLAGSYEQYF.

This clonotype came up a few times. The chain carries TRBV18 and TRBJ2-1; 11 bases are a match to TRBD2. Germline trimming cut 0 bases from V and 6 bases from J; bases unmatched to any gene: 4. Germline CDR1 and CDR2: KGHSH and LQKENI. CDR3 length equals 16 residues. For the CDR3, the DNA is TGTGCCAGCTCACCACCTGTTCTAGCGGGAGGCAATGAGCAGTTCTTC. Residues: CASSPPVLAGGNEQFF.

This chain uses TRBV7-2 with TRBJ2-7, with no clear D. This CDR3 spans 15 amino acids. Germline-derived CDR1 and CDR2 are SGHTA and FQGNSA. The V end lost 0 bases, the J end lost 2 bases, and 11 bases lay between the germline ends. DNA of the CDR3: TGTGCCAGCAGCTTAGCCCCCGGGTTTACCTACGAGCAGTACTTC. Its translation is CASSLAPGFTYEQYF.

The V and J genes are TRBV7-8 and TRBJ2-1; D remains unclear. The germline V gene has CDR1 SGHVS and CDR2 FQNEAQ. CDR3 size: 16 residues. Trimming shortened V by 0 bases and J by 0 bases, and 9 bases separated the two germline ends. The CDR3 DNA follows: TGTGCCAGCAGCTTAGCCAGCTGGAGCTCCTACAATGAGCAGTTCTTC. Amino acid sequence: CASSLASWSSYNEQFF. Based on the CDR3 plus reference TRBV7-8 and TRBJ2-1, the full variable domain is GAGVSQSPRYKVAKRGQDVALRCDPISGHVSLFWYQQALGQGPEFLTYFQNEAQLDKSGLPSDRFFAERPEGSVSTLKIQRTQQEDSAVYLCASSLASWSSYNEQFFGPGTRLTVL.

The chain combines TRBV20-1 with TRBJ2-1, with 13 bases fitting TRBD2. The junction had 7 bases not matched to a gene; V was cut back by 0 bases and J by 8 bases. From germline, CDR1 is DFQATT and CDR2 SNEGSKA (reference sequence). This CDR3 is 16 amino acids long. CDR3 DNA: TGCAGTGCTAGAGAACCGGGACTAGCGGGAAAGGATGAGCAGTTCTTC. Amino acids: CSAREPGLAGKDEQFF.

There are many counts of this clonotype. The V gene is TRBV29-1, the J gene TRBJ2-1; TRBD1 matches at 11 bases. Trimming took 4 bases from V and 3 from J; bases not matched to a gene: 8. Germline V gene data show CDR1 as SQVTM and CDR2 as ANQGSEA. The CDR3 extends over 16 amino acids. DNA for the CDR3: TGCAGCGTTGTCGGGGCGGACAGGGGGCTCTACAATGAGCAGTTCTTC. Amino acids: CSVVGADRGLYNEQFF.

This clonotype was seen a handful of times. This rearrangement joins TRBV28 to TRBJ2-5; 10 bases map to TRBD2. Germline values: CDR1 MDHEN, CDR2 SYDVKM. The junction had 14 bases not matched to a gene; V was cut back by 3 bases and J by 4 bases. The CDR3 totals 18 residues. CDR3 in DNA: TGTGCCAGCAGTTTTGTGGCTAGCGGGAGCGCCGATCGAGAGACCCAGTACTTC. Translation: CASSFVASGSADRETQYF.

This clonotype was found a few times. The chain recombines TRBV12-3 or TRBV12-4 with TRBJ2-2; tentative D call: TRBD1 (7 bases). The CDR3 sequence is 16 residues long. V dropped 5 bases and J dropped 2 bases, with 15 bases sitting between them. CDR3 sequence: CASSNQGGLNTGELFF. Here the CDR3 DNA reads TGTGCCAGCAGTAATCAGGGGGGCCTTAACACCGGGGAGCTGTTTTTT.

There are many counts of this clonotype. The chain couples TRBV6-2 or TRBV6-3 to TRBJ2-2, with 8 bases that match TRBD2. Germline lookup yields CDR1 MNHEY and CDR2 SVGEGT. The CDR3 spans 18 residues. The ends lost 8 bases at V and 2 bases at J; junction bases unmatched: 16. CDR3 DNA sequence: TGTGCCAGCGCGAAGTCGGGGGGGCCCCTTCTCAACACCGGGGAGCTGTTTTTT. The encoded protein is CASAKSGGPLLNTGELFF.

In this sample, this clonotype turned up many times. This chain uses TRBV27 with TRBJ2-7; TRBD2 matches 13 bases. Germline CDR1 is MNHEY and CDR2 is SMNVEV (reference sequence). This CDR3 is built from 15 residues. V gave up 6 bases and J gave up 4 bases; unmatched junction bases: 6. This CDR3 reads CASSRTSGRLYEQYF. The DNA of the CDR3 is TGTGCCAGCAGCAGGACTAGCGGGAGACTTTACGAGCAGTACTTC.

This clonotype was observed a few times. J is TRBJ2-3 and V is TRBV20-1; 10 bases are shared with TRBD2. In germline, CDR1 is DFQATT, CDR2 SNEGSKA (reference sequence). Trimming cost V 0 bases and J 2 bases; bases outside gene matches: 5. CDR3 length equals 16 residues. The CDR3 spells CSARDRLAGVTDTQYF. The CDR3 region has the DNA TGCAGTGCTAGAGATCGGCTAGCGGGAGTCACAGATACGCAGTATTTT.

The chain links TRBV18 to TRBJ1-1; D unresolved. V was trimmed by 8 bases and J by 2 bases, leaving 12 bases between them. CDR3 length equals 13 residues. CDR1 and CDR2 (germline): KGHSH, LQKENI. In nucleotides, the CDR3 is TGTGCCAGCGTACTTGCGGGAAACACTGAAGCTTTCTTT. This encodes CASVLAGNTEAFF.

This clonotype came up a few times. The chain joins TRBV29-1 to TRBJ2-4; D perhaps matches TRBD1 (5 bases). CDR3 length equals 16 residues. With 2 bases removed from V and 3 bases from J, the gap between germline ends came to 17 bases. Germline V gene data show CDR1 as SQVTM and CDR2 as ANQGSEA. Written as DNA, the CDR3 is TGCAGCGTTGAAAGTCGCCAGCAGGGATACAAAAACATTCAGTACTTC. As protein: CSVESRQQGYKNIQYF.

This clonotype has ten or more counts. The chain employs TRBV12-3 or TRBV12-4 and TRBJ2-1; 7 bases line up with TRBD2. This CDR3 contains 16 residues. With 5 bases clipped from V and 0 bases from J, the junction kept 7 bases outside the gene matches. Here the CDR3 DNA reads TGTGCCAGCAGTCGACTAGCTGTAAGCTCCTACAATGAGCAGTTCTTC. Amino acids: CASSRLAVSSYNEQFF.

This clonotype was observed many times. The chain couples TRBV5-1 to TRBJ2-1; 10 positions agree with TRBD2. CDR3 length: 17 amino acids. The V segment lost 4 bases and the J segment 4 bases; nucleotides outside the gene matches: 11. The germline CDR1 and CDR2 sequences are SGHRS and YFSETQ. CDR3 sequence: CASSRETGLADYNEQFF. The CDR3 DNA reads as TGCGCCAGCAGCCGAGAGACTGGACTAGCGGATTACAATGAGCAGTTCTTC. The entire variable domain, with the rest obtained from reference TRBV5-1 and TRBJ2-1, is as follows: KAGVTQTPRYLIKTRGQQVTLSCSPISGHRSVSWYQQTPGQGLQFLFEYFSETQRNKGNFPGRFSGRQFSNSRSEMNVSTLELGDSALYLCASSRETGLADYNEQFFGPGTRLTVL.

The V and J genes are TRBV15 and TRBJ2-5; TRBD2 matches 9 bases. Germline V CDR1 and CDR2: LNHNV, YYDKDF (reference sequence). With V trimmed by 5 bases and J by 5 bases, 6 bases remained unmatched. The CDR3 runs 14 residues. The CDR3 bases are TGTGCCACCAGCGAGCCGGGACTAGCTGAGACCCAGTACTTC. Encoded protein: CATSEPGLAETQYF.

This clonotype was observed many times. The chain employs TRBV7-2 and TRBJ2-1; the match to TRBD2 covers 12 bases. Looked up from germline, CDR1 is SGHTA and CDR2 is FQGNSA. V was clipped by 8 bases and J by 9 bases; unmatched bases: 8. The CDR3 totals 14 residues. The CDR3 protein is CASVGTSGWGEQFF. The CDR3 DNA follows: TGTGCCAGCGTCGGGACTAGCGGGTGGGGTGAGCAGTTCTTC. The full variable domain, completed using reference TRBV7-2 and TRBJ2-1, is GAGVSQSPSNKVTEKGKDVELRCDPISGHTALYWYRQSLGQGLEFLIYFQGNSAPDKSGLPSDRFSAERTGGSVSTLTIQRTQQEDSAVYLCASVGTSGWGEQFFGPGTRLTVL.

DNA of the CDR3: TGTGCCAGCAGTTTAATGGGGACTACTGGGGCCAACGTCCTGACTTTC. This encodes CASSLMGTTGANVLTF. The chain combines TRBV27 with TRBJ2-6; 7 positions match TRBD2. V was clipped by 2 bases and J by 2 bases; unmatched bases: 3. The CDR3 spans 16 residues. CDR1 and CDR2 from the germline V gene are MNHEY and SMNVEV (reference sequence).

This clonotype was picked up many times. An end of the junction does not agree with germline; a read error may underlie this. J is TRBJ2-4 and V is TRBV28, with 12 bases identical to TRBD1. Looked up from germline, CDR1 is MDHEN and CDR2 is SYDVKM. This CDR3 spans 13 amino acids. This chain's CDR3 is CASGRTWGDRGHF. CDR3 coding DNA: TGTGCCAGCGGGAGGACATGGGGGGACAGGGGGCACTTC.